The subject of this entry is one TCR beta chain. What it binds is not known. This sample was taken from a study of T cell responses to AZD1222 COVID-19 vaccine. Whole-study results and caveats: Of spike-specific TCRs, nearly half reportedly target regions left unmutated in variants.

Data came from immunoSEQ multiplex PCR; TCRdb stores just in-frame clones and leaves some out. This table holds roughly 250,000 clones, 93% found once. The sequenced sample was peripheral blood, obtained on day 0 of AZD1222 vaccination. The receptor was isolated from an adult in good health.

As DNA, the CDR3 is TGTGCCACCGGAGTGTCCGGGTACGGAAACACCATATATTTT. Its translation is CATGVSGYGNTIYF. V is TRBV6-5 and J is TRBJ1-3; D gene ambiguous. V lost 10 bases and J 4 bases, leaving 17 bases between the germline ends. There are 14 residues in the CDR3. Germline values: CDR1 MNHEY, CDR2 SVGAGI.